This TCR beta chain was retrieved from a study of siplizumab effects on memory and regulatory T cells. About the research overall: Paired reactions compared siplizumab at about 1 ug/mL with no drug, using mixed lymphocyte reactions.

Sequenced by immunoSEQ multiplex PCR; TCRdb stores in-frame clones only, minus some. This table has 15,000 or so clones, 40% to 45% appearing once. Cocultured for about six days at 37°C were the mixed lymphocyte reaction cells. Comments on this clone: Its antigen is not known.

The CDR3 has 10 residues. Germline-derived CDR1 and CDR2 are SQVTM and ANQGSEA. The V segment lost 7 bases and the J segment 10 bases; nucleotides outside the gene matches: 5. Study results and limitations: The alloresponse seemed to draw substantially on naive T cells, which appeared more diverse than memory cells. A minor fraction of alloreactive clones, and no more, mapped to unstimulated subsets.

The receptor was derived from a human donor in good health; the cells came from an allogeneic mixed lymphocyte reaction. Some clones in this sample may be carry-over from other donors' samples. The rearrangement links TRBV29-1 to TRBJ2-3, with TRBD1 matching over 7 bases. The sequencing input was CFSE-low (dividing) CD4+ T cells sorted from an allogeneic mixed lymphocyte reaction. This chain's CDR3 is CSADRDPQYF. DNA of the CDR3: TGCAGCGCCGACAGGGACCCGCAGTATTTT.